One T cell receptor beta chain is described in this entry. In the same sample, other DNA sequences code for this CDR3. Participants came from roughly 24 US areas, aged about 18 to 95 years. Clinical histories supplied by participants themselves formed the basis of cohort assignment. The table came from immunoSEQ multiplex PCR; TCRdb's copy has only in-frame clones and leaves some out. The data show more than 300,000 clones, around 90% seen once. Trimming cost V 2 bases and J 3 bases, with 8 bases left between them. This CDR3 has 13 residues. Germline values: CDR1 MNHEY, CDR2 SMNVEV (reference sequence). The data were taken from a study of blood T cell repertoires in COVID-19. Study information: Whether acute or convalescent, the COVID-19 samples came from the United States, Italy and Spain.

Sequenced material: PBMCs or T cells enriched from blood (not recorded which). The receptor comes from a woman aged 18-29 years who had recovered from COVID-19. The chain links TRBV27 to TRBJ2-7; TRBD1 might be the D (5 bases). CDR3 coding DNA: TGTGCCAGCAGTTTACAGGGAATCTACGAGCAGTACTTC. Its translation is CASSLQGIYEQYF.